This T cell receptor (beta chain) comes out of a study of siplizumab effects on memory and regulatory T cells. The germline CDR1 and CDR2 sequences are DFQATT and SNEGSKA (reference sequence). This CDR3 spans 11 amino acids. The V end was cut by 7 bases, the J end by 5 bases, with 11 bases between. Clones were sequenced by immunoSEQ multiplex PCR, and TCRdb holds only the in-frame ones, with some missing. The table has fewer than 85,000 clones, about 87% seen once. The chain employs TRBV20-1 and TRBJ2-5, with D perhaps matching TRBD2 (6 bases). This receptor was identified in a human donor in good health. Sequencing was carried out using Tregs sorted from blood. The CDR3 DNA is TGCAGTGTCTTGGCGGGGGAGACCCAGTACTTC. Translation: CSVLAGETQYF.